The source of this TCR beta chain is a study of cytomegalovirus exposure and HLA in healthy donors. Primers for the PCR totalled 60 Vbeta and 13 Jbeta. The assay was immunoSEQ multiplex PCR, and TCRdb's table has in-frame clones only and misses some. The table lists 200,000 to 300,000 clones, roughly four fifths of them singletons. The CDR3 spans 14 residues. Germline V lookup: CDR1 LNHDA, CDR2 SQIVND (reference sequence). With 5 bases clipped from V and 0 bases from J, the junction kept 1 base outside the gene matches. J is TRBJ1-5 and V is TRBV19, with TRBD1 identical over 7 bases. This TCR derives from a woman aged 40 to 50 in good health and CMV-seropositive. Material for sequencing was PBMCs. The CDR3 DNA sequence: TGTGCCAGTAGTGGGGACAGTAGCAATCAGCCCCAGCATTTT. This gives the protein CASSGDSSNQPQHF.